These 21 T cell receptor beta chains came from one sample sequenced in a study of blood T cell repertoires in COVID-19. The table came from immunoSEQ multiplex PCR; TCRdb's copy has only in-frame clones and leaves some out. Of 200,000 or so clones in the sample, just over 85% were seen once. The specimen was peripheral blood. Receptor source: a man older than 75 with acute or convalescent COVID-19.

This sequence joins TRBV5-4 and TRBJ2-3; possibly TRBD1 for D (5 bases). The germline CDR1 and CDR2 sequences are SGHNT and YYREEE (reference sequence). The CDR3 covers 15 residues. Trimming cost V 4 bases and J 2 bases, with 14 bases left between them. CDR3 nucleotides: TGTGCCAGCAGCCCCCCAGGGCTCCCCACAGATACGCAGTATTTT. Translating it yields CASSPPGLPTDTQYF.

This sequence joins TRBV5-1 and TRBJ2-2; TRBD2 aligns across 8 bases. The germline gives CDR1 SGHRS, CDR2 YFSETQ. V was clipped by 3 bases and J by 1 base; unmatched bases: 5. The CDR3 is 16 residues long. The CDR3 bases are TGCGCCAGCAGCTCCTCGCTAGCGGGGAACACCGGGGAGCTGTTTTTT. Translated, it gives CASSSSLAGNTGELFF.

This clone was recorded only once. This chain's CDR3 is CAISESQVGNQPQHF. The CDR3 DNA follows: TGTGCCATCAGTGAGTCACAGGTTGGCAATCAGCCCCAGCATTTT. The chain has TRBV10-3 and TRBJ1-5; the D gene is possibly TRBD1 (5 bases). V was cut by 0 bases and J by 2 bases, with 8 bases left in between. The V gene's germline CDR1 is ENHRY and CDR2 SYGVKD. The CDR3 has 15 amino acids.

The V call is TRBV3-1 (or the pseudogene TRBV3-2), the J call TRBJ2-3, with 9 bases identical to TRBD1. Germline loops: CDR1 LGHDT, CDR2 YNNKEL (reference sequence). V gave up 4 bases and J gave up 2 bases; unmatched junction bases: 10. The CDR3 length is 17 residues. The CDR3 reads CASSPNTGTGTTDTQYF. In DNA, the CDR3 is TGTGCCAGCAGCCCAAATACTGGGACAGGGACCACAGATACGCAGTATTTT.

The count of this clone is one. The genes are TRBV7-6 and TRBJ2-1, with D possibly TRBD2 on 6 matching bases. V was trimmed by 1 base and J by 4 bases, leaving 14 bases between them. Germline CDR1 SGHVS, CDR2 FNYEAQ. The CDR3 covers 16 residues. CDR3 in amino acids: CASSLVATGVYNEQFF. CDR3 sequence (DNA): TGTGCCAGCAGCTTAGTTGCGACGGGGGTTTACAATGAGCAGTTCTTC.

The chain uses TRBV4-2 and TRBJ2-3, with 8 nucleotides matching TRBD2. The CDR3 is 17 residues long. J was trimmed by 5 bases and V by 0 bases; bases with no gene match: 10. Germline V gene data show CDR1 as LGHNA and CDR2 as YNFKEQ. CDR3 sequence: CASSQDKREYSKDTQYF. The CDR3 DNA sequence: TGTGCCAGCAGCCAAGATAAGCGGGAGTATTCTAAAGATACGCAGTATTTT.

The chain links TRBV30 to TRBJ2-1; D remains unclear. Trimming shortened V by 0 bases and J by 1 base, and 13 bases separated the two germline ends. Germline V gives CDR1 GTSNPN, CDR2 SVGIG (reference sequence). The length of the CDR3 is 16 residues. As DNA, the CDR3 is TGTGCCTGGAGTGTAACCCCCCAGAGGTCCTACAATGAGCAGTTCTTC. This translates into CAWSVTPQRSYNEQFF.

The chain links TRBV7-6 to TRBJ2-3, with 8 bases that match TRBD1. The CDR3 loop spans 16 amino acids. J was trimmed by 6 bases and V by 4 bases; bases with no gene match: 12. The germline V gene has CDR1 SGHVS and CDR2 FNYEAQ. The CDR3 loop is CASSSNQGAFSDTQYF. Here the CDR3 DNA reads TGTGCCAGCAGCTCTAATCAGGGGGCGTTCTCCGATACGCAGTATTTT.

The chain has TRBV19 and TRBJ2-2; TRBD1 aligns across 9 bases. CDR1 LNHDA and CDR2 SQIVND come from the germline V gene (reference sequence). The CDR3 contains 15 residues. J was trimmed by 7 bases and V by 3 bases; bases with no gene match: 6. For the CDR3, the DNA is TGTGCCAGTAGTATGGGACAGGGTAGTGGCGGGGAGCTGTTTTTT. Protein product: CASSMGQGSGGELFF.

The chain combines TRBV19 with TRBJ1-1, with D uncertain. Germline V CDR1 and CDR2: LNHDA, SQIVND (reference sequence). Trimming took 3 bases from V and 4 from J, leaving 15 bases between them. The CDR3 spans 15 residues. CDR3 protein: CASSIPGGARTEAFF. CDR3 in DNA: TGTGCCAGTAGTATTCCAGGAGGAGCCCGCACTGAAGCTTTCTTT.

The chain has TRBV10-3 and TRBJ2-3; TRBD2 aligns across 9 bases. V lost 6 bases and J lost 2; bases outside the gene matches: 3. Germline lookup yields CDR1 ENHRY and CDR2 SYGVKD. The CDR3 extends over 14 amino acids. CDR3 loop: CAIRASGNTDTQYF. DNA of the CDR3: TGTGCCATCAGGGCTAGCGGGAACACAGATACGCAGTATTTT.

This chain uses TRBV7-8 with TRBJ1-6; D might be TRBD1 (6 bases). Germline values: CDR1 SGHVS, CDR2 FQNEAQ. V gave up 2 bases and J gave up 6 bases, with 17 bases separating them. The CDR3 spans 17 residues. The CDR3 DNA is TGTGCCAGCAGCTTAAACCGCCTGGGGGCAAGTAATTCACCCCTCCACTTT. It codes for CASSLNRLGASNSPLHF. Complete variable domain (other parts from reference TRBV7-8 and TRBJ1-6): GAGVSQSPRYKVAKRGQDVALRCDPISGHVSLFWYQQALGQGPEFLTYFQNEAQLDKSGLPSDRFFAERPEGSVSTLKIQRTQQEDSAVYLCASSLNRLGASNSPLHFGNGTRLTVT.

The CDR3 region has the DNA TGCAGCGTTGAGAGCGGACGAGCCTACAATGAGCAGTTCTTC. Its protein is CSVESGRAYNEQFF. The chain carries TRBV29-1 and TRBJ2-1, with a weak D call TRBD2 (5 bases). The germline CDR1 and CDR2 sequences are SQVTM and ANQGSEA. CDR3 length equals 14 residues. With 3 bases removed from V and 2 bases from J, the gap between germline ends came to 11 bases.

In its sample, this clone was seen once. CDR3 coding DNA: TGTGCCAGCAGCCTATTCCGTGCAAATGAGCAGTTCTTC. This translates into CASSLFRANEQFF. The V gene is TRBV7-2, the J gene TRBJ2-1; D is unresolved. V was shortened by 5 bases and J by 7 bases, with 12 bases between the two germline ends. The CDR3 is 13 residues long. Per germline, CDR1 SGHTA and CDR2 FQGNSA. The full variable domain, completed using reference TRBV7-2 and TRBJ2-1, is GAGVSQSPSNKVTEKGKDVELRCDPISGHTALYWYRQSLGQGLEFLIYFQGNSAPDKSGLPSDRFSAERTGGSVSTLTIQRTQQEDSAVYLCASSLFRANEQFFGPGTRLTVL.

The gene calls are TRBV10-3 and TRBJ2-7; 9 bases align to TRBD2. The germline gives CDR1 ENHRY, CDR2 SYGVKD. This CDR3 spans 15 amino acids. V shed 5 bases and J 2 bases; nucleotides not matched to a gene: 7. CDR3: CAISLGLAETYEQYF. The CDR3 DNA reads TGTGCCATCAGTTTGGGACTAGCTGAAACCTACGAGCAGTACTTC.

The J gene is TRBJ2-4, the V gene TRBV7-3, with D unclear. Trimming removed 2 bases at V and 6 bases at J, with 8 bases between. The CDR3 is made up of 13 amino acids. Looked up from germline, CDR1 is SGHTA and CDR2 is FQGTGA. CDR3 in DNA: TGTGCCAGCAGCTTAGGAGAAAGAAACATTCAGTACTTC. Translated: CASSLGERNIQYF.

This clone came up once. The chain joins TRBV19 to TRBJ1-2; TRBD1 is a possible D gene (5 bases). The CDR3 length is 14 residues. Germline assignment: CDR1 LNHDA and CDR2 SQIVND (reference sequence). The V end lost 7 bases, the J end lost 5 bases, and 17 bases lay between the germline ends. CDR3 residues: CASTLQASRYGYTF. In DNA form, the CDR3 reads TGTGCCAGTACCTTACAGGCCTCGCGGTATGGCTACACCTTC.

V usage is TRBV2 and J usage is TRBJ2-7, with D perhaps TRBD1 (5 bases). Germline V gene sequence: CDR1 SNHLY, CDR2 FYNNEI. This CDR3 has 14 residues. Trimming took 5 bases from V and 2 from J, leaving 13 bases between them. CDR3 nucleotides: TGTGCCAGCAGTTTAGGAGTGGGGCCCTACGAGCAGTACGTC. Amino acids: CASSLGVGPYEQYV.

V and J are TRBV29-1 and TRBJ1-4, with 7 bases identical to TRBD1. The V gene's germline CDR1 is SQVTM and CDR2 ANQGSEA. J gave up 5 bases and V 7 bases, and 7 bases lay outside the gene matches. This CDR3 is built from 13 residues. CDR3 coding DNA: TGCAGCGCGTCAGGGGGTTGGAATGAAAAACTGTTTTTT. Protein product: CSASGGWNEKLFF.

The chain carries TRBV4-3 and TRBJ2-2, with D unresolved. V gave up 3 bases and J gave up 8 bases, with 13 bases separating them. The CDR3 totals 14 residues. Germline CDR1 is LGHNA and CDR2 is YSLEER. CDR3 coding DNA: TGCGCCAGCAGCCAGTCCTCAACTGCGGGGGAGCTGTTTTTT. This encodes CASSQSSTAGELFF.

The rearrangement links TRBV18 to TRBJ2-6; possible D gene TRBD2, 6 bases. The CDR3 sequence is 16 residues long. Trimming cost V 0 bases and J 1 base, with 7 bases left between them. CDR1 is KGHSH, CDR2 LQKENI, per germline. The CDR3 region is CASSPPGRSGANVLTF. CDR3 nucleotides: TGTGCCAGCTCACCACCAGGGAGGTCTGGGGCCAACGTCCTGACTTTC.